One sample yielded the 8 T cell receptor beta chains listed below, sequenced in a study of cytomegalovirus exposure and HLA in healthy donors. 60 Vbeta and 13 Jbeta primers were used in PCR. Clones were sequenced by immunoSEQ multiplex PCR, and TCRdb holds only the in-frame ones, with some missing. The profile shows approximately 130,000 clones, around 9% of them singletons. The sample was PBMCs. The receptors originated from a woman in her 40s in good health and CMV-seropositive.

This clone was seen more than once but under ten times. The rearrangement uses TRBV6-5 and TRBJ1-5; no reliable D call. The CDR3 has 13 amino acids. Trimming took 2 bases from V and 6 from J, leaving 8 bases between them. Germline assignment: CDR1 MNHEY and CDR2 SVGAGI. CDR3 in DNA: TGTGCCAGCAGTTACCGTATCGGTCAGCCCCAGCATTTT. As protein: CASSYRIGQPQHF.

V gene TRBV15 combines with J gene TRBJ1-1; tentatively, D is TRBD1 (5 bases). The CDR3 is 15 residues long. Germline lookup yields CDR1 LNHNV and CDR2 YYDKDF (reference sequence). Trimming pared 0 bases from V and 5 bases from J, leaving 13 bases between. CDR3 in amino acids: CATSRELTAGTEAFF. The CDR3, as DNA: TGTGCCACCAGCAGAGAATTGACCGCAGGGACTGAAGCTTTCTTT. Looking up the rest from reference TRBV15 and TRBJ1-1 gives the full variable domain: DAMVIQNPRYQVTQFGKPVTLSCSQTLNHNVMYWYQQKSSQAPKLLFHYYDKDFNNEADTPDNFQSRRPNTSFCFLDIRSPGLGDTAMYLCATSRELTAGTEAFFGQGTRLTVV.

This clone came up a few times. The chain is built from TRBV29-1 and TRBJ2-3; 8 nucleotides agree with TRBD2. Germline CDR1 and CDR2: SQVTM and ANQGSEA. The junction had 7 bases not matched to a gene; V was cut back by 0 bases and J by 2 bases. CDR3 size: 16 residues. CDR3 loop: CSVEDTGGGFTDTQYF. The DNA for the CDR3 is TGCAGCGTTGAAGATACGGGGGGGGGCTTCACAGATACGCAGTATTTT.

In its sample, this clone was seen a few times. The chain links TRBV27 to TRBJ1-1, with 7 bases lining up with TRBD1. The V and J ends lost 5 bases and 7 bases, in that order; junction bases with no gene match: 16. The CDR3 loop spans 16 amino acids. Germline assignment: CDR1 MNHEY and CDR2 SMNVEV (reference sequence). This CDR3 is CASSPAGQLRTGEAFF. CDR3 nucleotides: TGTGCCAGCAGTCCGGCGGGACAGTTGAGAACAGGTGAAGCTTTCTTT.

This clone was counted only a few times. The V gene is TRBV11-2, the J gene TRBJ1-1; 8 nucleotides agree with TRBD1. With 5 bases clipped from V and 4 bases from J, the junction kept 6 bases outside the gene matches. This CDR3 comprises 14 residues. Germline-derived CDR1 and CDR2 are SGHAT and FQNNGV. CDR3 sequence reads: CASSKPGQVTEAFF. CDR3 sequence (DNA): TGTGCCAGCAGCAAACCGGGACAGGTCACTGAAGCTTTCTTT.

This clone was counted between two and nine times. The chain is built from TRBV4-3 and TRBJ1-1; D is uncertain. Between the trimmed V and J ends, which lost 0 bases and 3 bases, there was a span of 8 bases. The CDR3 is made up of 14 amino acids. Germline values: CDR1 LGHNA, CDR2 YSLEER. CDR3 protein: CASSQELGDTEAFF. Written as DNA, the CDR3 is TGCGCCAGCAGCCAAGAATTGGGAGACACTGAAGCTTTCTTT.

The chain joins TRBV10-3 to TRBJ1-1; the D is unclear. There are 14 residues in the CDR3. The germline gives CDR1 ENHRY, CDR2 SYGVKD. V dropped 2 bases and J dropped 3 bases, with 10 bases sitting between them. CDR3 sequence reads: CAISEATEDTEAFF. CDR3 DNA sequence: TGTGCCATCAGTGAGGCCACAGAAGACACTGAAGCTTTCTTT.

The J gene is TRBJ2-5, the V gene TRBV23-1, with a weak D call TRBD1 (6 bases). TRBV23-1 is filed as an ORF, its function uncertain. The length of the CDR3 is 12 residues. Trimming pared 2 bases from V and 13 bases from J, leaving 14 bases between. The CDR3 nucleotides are TGCGCCAGCAGTCAAACCGGTACAGGGCCGTACTTC. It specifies CASSQTGTGPYF.